This record looks at one T cell receptor (beta chain) sequence and its context. Authors' processing steps: Using reference gene primer amplification, nucleated cell counts were estimated. The table came from immunoSEQ multiplex PCR; TCRdb's copy has only in-frame clones and leaves some out. Clonal size and the V and J genes are those of that table, whereas D and trimming came from the DNA. The sample has about 250,000 clones, about 80% seen once. The data derive from a study of blood T cell repertoires in COVID-19. Overall study context: T cells, B-cell-depleted T cells, or PBMCs supplied cDNA or gDNA.

With V trimmed by 3 bases and J by 3 bases, 6 bases remained unmatched. The CDR3 loop spans 16 amino acids. Germline assignment: CDR1 SNHLY and CDR2 FYNNEI. The chain employs TRBV2 and TRBJ1-5, with 9 bases lining up with TRBD1. The sequencing sample was made of peripheral blood. The sequence came from a man aged 45-60 years with active or convalescent COVID-19. CDR3 coding DNA: TGTGCCAGCAGTGATGGAGGGACAGGGACCAATCAGCCCCAGCATTTT. Amino acids: CASSDGGTGTNQPQHF.